This T cell receptor beta chain is drawn from a study of graft-versus-host responses after intestinal transplantation. Study information: Isolated intestinal, liver-intestinal, or multivisceral transplants were what recipients had. Study-wide results and caveats: Recipient marrow showed GvH clones, some seen first in ileum or blood.

With respect to this clone: Its antigen is unidentified.

The V and J ends lost 0 bases and 4 bases respectively, with 10 bases between them. This CDR3 has 15 residues. CDR1 is MGHRA, CDR2 YSYEKL, per germline. Intraepithelial lymphocytes and lamina propria lymphocytes were released through processing of graft tissue. Using immunoSEQ multiplex PCR, the repertoire was profiled, and TCRdb retains in-frame clones only, with some absent. The table has around 13,000 clones, roughly 74% seen once; the top ten hold roughly 7.2%. This clonotype originated in a human patient who received an intestinal transplant, so some T cells may come from the graft donor. Source: ileum tissue, taken 16 days after intestinal transplant. V and J are TRBV4-1 and TRBJ1-3; tentatively, D is TRBD1 (6 bases). The CDR3 DNA reads as TGCGCCAGCAGCCAAGATGAAGGGACAGGAAACACCATATATTTT. It codes for CASSQDEGTGNTIYF.